The 22 T cell receptor beta chains in this list originate from one sample, sequenced in a study of blood T cell repertoires in COVID-19. Assay: immunoSEQ multiplex PCR; the TCRdb copy retains only in-frame clones and omits some. The sample holds 12,000 or so clones, approximately 80% seen once. The sample comprised peripheral blood. The receptors were sampled from an older woman with acute or convalescent COVID-19.

This clone was counted a few times. The genes are TRBV15 and TRBJ1-1; 8 bases map to TRBD1. The length of the CDR3 is 16 residues. Trimming at V came to 1 base and at J to 1 base, leaving 5 bases not matched to a gene. The V gene's germline CDR1 is LNHNV and CDR2 YYDKDF (reference sequence). CDR3 bases: TGTGCCACCAGCAGAGGGGGACAGGCAGCGAACACTGAAGCTTTCTTT. Its translation is CATSRGGQAANTEAFF.

This chain connects TRBV12-2 to TRBJ2-1; the D call TRBD2 from the table was never checked on the DNA. TRBV12-2 is given as a pseudogene. The CDR3 runs to 17 residues. The CDR3: CASRFRMGDPGEGEQFF. Here the CDR3 DNA reads TGTGCAAGTCGCTTCCGGATGGGTGACCCCGGAGAGGGTGAGCAGTTCTTC.

The V and J genes are TRBV19 and TRBJ2-2; tentatively, D is TRBD2 (6 bases). Per germline, CDR1 LNHDA and CDR2 SQIVND (reference sequence). Trimming cost V 6 bases and J 0 bases, with 20 bases left between them. The CDR3 is made up of 18 amino acids. CDR3 DNA: TGTGCCAGTAGCCCAGCGGGCCTTGACTCCCCGAACACCGGGGAGCTGTTTTTT. This sequence encodes CASSPAGLDSPNTGELFF.

V is TRBV5-1 and J is TRBJ1-6; 8 positions match TRBD1. The CDR3 contains 15 residues. With 3 bases clipped from V and 7 bases from J, the junction kept 6 bases outside the gene matches. Per the germline V gene, CDR1 is SGHRS and CDR2 is YFSETQ. In DNA form, the CDR3 reads TGCGCCAGCAGCTCCAGCGGACAGGGAAATTCACCCCTCCACTTT. Its translation is CASSSSGQGNSPLHF.

The chain joins TRBV2 to TRBJ2-2, with D maybe TRBD2 (6 bases). This CDR3 is built from 16 residues. Trimming stripped 7 bases from V and 0 bases from J, with 15 bases between. CDR1 is SNHLY, CDR2 FYNNEI, per germline. CDR3 loop: CASMSKTGANTGELFF. The DNA of the CDR3 is TGTGCCAGCATGTCAAAGACGGGGGCGAACACCGGGGAGCTGTTTTTT.

This chain connects TRBV7-9 to TRBJ1-2; TRBD1 aligns across 10 bases. Per the germline V gene, CDR1 is SEHNR and CDR2 is FQNEAQ (reference sequence). Unmatched junction bases numbered 5, after V lost 5 bases and J lost 2 bases. This CDR3 region has 15 residues. This chain's CDR3 is CASSRGTGVNYGYTF. CDR3 sequence (DNA): TGTGCCAGCAGCCGCGGGACAGGGGTGAACTATGGCTACACCTTC.

V is TRBV27 and J is TRBJ2-3; D ambiguous. CDR1 and CDR2 from the germline V gene are MNHEY and SMNVEV (reference sequence). The CDR3 covers 14 residues. V lost 5 bases to trimming and J lost 1 base, with 10 bases between them. The CDR3, as DNA: TGTGCCAGCAGTATTGGGCTTCGCACAGATACGCAGTATTTT. Translated: CASSIGLRTDTQYF.

The chain joins TRBV10-3 to TRBJ2-7; 9 positions agree with TRBD1. Trimming removed 8 bases from V and 5 bases from J; junction bases left unmatched: 7. The CDR3 covers 13 residues. Looked up from germline, CDR1 is ENHRY and CDR2 is SYGVKD. CDR3 sequence (DNA): TGTGCCATCGCGGGGACAGGGTCGCACGAGCAGTACTTC. Protein product: CAIAGTGSHEQYF.

The rearrangement links TRBV6-1 to TRBJ2-5; D possibly corresponds to TRBD2 (6 bases). Germline V gene sequence: CDR1 MNHNS, CDR2 SASEGT. The CDR3 consists of 13 residues. V was clipped by 3 bases and J by 5 bases, with 10 bases between them. CDR3 DNA sequence: TGTGCCAGCAGTGATTCGCTAGCGGAGACCCAGTACTTC. It yields the protein CASSDSLAETQYF.

The chain couples TRBV10-3 to TRBJ2-7; D could derive from TRBD1 or TRBD2 (6 bases each). Looked up from germline, CDR1 is ENHRY and CDR2 is SYGVKD. The V and J ends lost 8 bases and 6 bases respectively, with 14 bases between them. The CDR3 length is 12 residues. The CDR3 nucleotides are TGTGCCATCGGTGGGGGGCTCGGCGAGCAGTACTTC. Residues: CAIGGGLGEQYF.

The chain employs TRBV5-6 and TRBJ2-1; the match to TRBD2 covers 9 bases. CDR1 is SGHDT, CDR2 YYEEEE, per germline. With V trimmed by 3 bases and J by 4 bases, 5 bases remained unmatched. The CDR3 loop spans 15 amino acids. The CDR3 reads CASSSGTSLYNEQFF. For the CDR3, the DNA is TGTGCCAGCAGCTCCGGGACTAGCCTTTACAATGAGCAGTTCTTC.

The DNA for the CDR3 is TGTGCCAGCAGCAGCGTTAGTGGACAGCGGGGCTACACCTTC. Translating gives CASSSVSGQRGYTF. The chain couples TRBV9 to TRBJ1-2; the D gene is possibly TRBD1 (6 bases). Germline V gene lookup returns CDR1 SGDLS and CDR2 YYNGEE. Trimming left V 4 bases short and J 8 bases short, with 18 bases between. The CDR3 covers 14 residues. Looking up the rest from reference TRBV9 and TRBJ1-2 gives the full variable domain: DSGVTQTPKHLITATGQRVTLRCSPRSGDLSVYWYQQSLDQGLQFLIQYYNGEERAKGNILERFSAQQFPDLHSELNLSSLELGDSALYFCASSSVSGQRGYTFGSGTRLTVV.

The chain has TRBV5-1 and TRBJ1-1; TRBD1 matches 8 bases. CDR1 is SGHRS and CDR2 is YFSETQ in the germline V gene. This CDR3 spans 17 amino acids. V gave up 0 bases and J gave up 6 bases; unmatched junction bases: 13. The CDR3: CASSLGNSGGLWAEAFF. The DNA of the CDR3 is TGCGCCAGCAGCTTGGGAAATTCAGGGGGCCTGTGGGCTGAAGCTTTCTTT.

The chain carries TRBV5-6 and TRBJ1-3; 10 bases align to TRBD1. The junction had 10 bases not matched to a gene; V was cut back by 4 bases and J by 3 bases. Per the germline V gene, CDR1 is SGHDT and CDR2 is YYEEEE. The length of the CDR3 is 17 residues. CDR3 sequence: CASSRRLTGGSGNTIYF. Written as DNA, the CDR3 is TGTGCCAGCAGCCGAAGGCTGACAGGGGGCAGTGGAAACACCATATATTTT.

The table lists this clone with a few counts. The chain links TRBV2 to TRBJ1-5, with 7 bases aligning to TRBD1. Losses at the gene ends were 1 base for V and 1 base for J; bases not matched to a gene: 4. The germline CDR1 and CDR2 sequences are SNHLY and FYNNEI. The CDR3 covers 16 residues. The CDR3 DNA is TGTGCCAGCAGTGAAGACAGGGGAAGCAGCAATCAGCCCCAGCATTTT. It is translated as CASSEDRGSSNQPQHF.

This clone has only one observation. V is TRBV28 and J is TRBJ1-4; D gene ambiguous. V was clipped by 4 bases and J by 8 bases, with 14 bases between them. From germline, CDR1 is MDHEN and CDR2 SYDVKM. The CDR3 extends over 14 amino acids. CDR3 loop: CASSSPRGPEKLFF. Here the CDR3 DNA reads TGTGCCAGCAGTTCCCCACGCGGTCCGGAAAAACTGTTTTTT.

This clone was picked up a small number of times. In DNA, the CDR3 is TGTGCCAGCAGCTTCTTGGGGACAGGAGTGTATGGCTACACCTTC. Protein: CASSFLGTGVYGYTF. This sequence joins TRBV7-9 and TRBJ1-2, with 8 bases that match TRBD1. The V gene's germline CDR1 is SEHNR and CDR2 FQNEAQ (reference sequence). J gave up 5 bases and V 3 bases, and 8 bases lay outside the gene matches. The CDR3 extends over 15 amino acids. Variable domain in full (rest from reference TRBV7-9 and TRBJ1-2): DTGVSQNPRHKITKRGQNVTFRCDPISEHNRLYWYRQTLGQGPEFLTYFQNEAQLEKSRLLSDRFSAERPKGSFSTLEIQRTEQGDSAMYLCASSFLGTGVYGYTFGSGTRLTVV.

The chain uses TRBV9 and TRBJ2-4; possibly TRBD2 for D (5 bases). The germline V gene encodes CDR1 SGDLS and CDR2 YYNGEE. The V gene lost 3 bases and the J gene lost 1 base, with 8 bases spanning the gap. This CDR3 region has 14 residues. In nucleotides, the CDR3 is TGTGCCAGCAGCGGAAGGGAGGCCAAAAACATTCAGTACTTC. It codes for CASSGREAKNIQYF.

This clone appeared a few times. The V gene is TRBV4-1, the J gene TRBJ1-1; TRBD1 matches at 8 bases. Trimming took 5 bases from V and 5 from J; bases not matched to a gene: 10. Per germline, CDR1 MGHRA and CDR2 YSYEKL. The CDR3 contains 15 residues. CDR3 amino acids: CASSVEVTGDTEAFF. The CDR3 DNA reads as TGCGCCAGCAGCGTAGAAGTGACAGGGGATACTGAAGCTTTCTTT.

V and J are TRBV5-1 and TRBJ2-3, with 7 bases lining up with TRBD1. V shed 2 bases and J 3 bases; nucleotides not matched to a gene: 9. Germline V lookup: CDR1 SGHRS, CDR2 YFSETQ. This CDR3 has 16 residues. CDR3 nucleotides: TGCGCCAGCAGCTTTGGTTGGGACAGCGGTACAGATACGCAGTATTTT. Translation gives CASSFGWDSGTDTQYF.

This clone is a singleton in its sample. The V and J genes are TRBV4-1 and TRBJ2-1; D is possibly TRBD2 (7 bases). From germline, CDR1 is MGHRA and CDR2 YSYEKL. Trimming took off 3 bases at V and 9 bases at J, with 15 bases between the two ends. This CDR3 comprises 14 residues. CDR3 loop: CASSHPGRGPEQFF. In DNA, the CDR3 is TGCGCCAGCAGCCACCCGGGGCGGGGGCCTGAGCAGTTCTTC.

This chain joins TRBV5-1 and TRBJ2-5; 7 nucleotides agree with TRBD2. The germline V gene has CDR1 SGHRS and CDR2 YFSETQ. This CDR3 is 13 amino acids long. V dropped 4 bases and J dropped 4; count of bases not matched to a gene: 4. The CDR3 protein is CASSRDYGETQYF. The CDR3 DNA follows: TGCGCCAGCAGCCGGGACTACGGAGAGACCCAGTACTTC.